A single TCR beta chain is shown here with its context. Generated by immunoSEQ multiplex PCR, the TCRdb table keeps only in-frame clones and is missing some. The sample records 700,000 to 750,000 clones, approximately 85% being singletons. This sample was included in a study of shared T cell receptors in the human thymus. Germline-derived CDR1 and CDR2 are SGHTS and YDEGEE. V was pared by 4 bases and J by 1 base, with 14 bases between. This CDR3 contains 15 residues. Separately, the same data were catalogued under a study of human thymus T cells.

Input material: thymocytes. The sequence derives from a girl younger than two with a congenital heart defect. The chain links TRBV5-8 to TRBJ1-1; the D gene is possibly TRBD1 (6 bases). The CDR3 region is CASSPQGPRNTEAFF. CDR3 in DNA: TGTGCCAGCAGCCCACAGGGTCCAAGGAACACTGAAGCTTTCTTT.